The rows below give T cell receptor beta chains drawn from one sample of a study of beta chain features in type 1 diabetes. Using immunoSEQ multiplex PCR, the repertoire was profiled, and TCRdb retains in-frame clones only, with some absent. In the table there are hundreds of thousands of clones, less than 20% of which are singletons. Material for sequencing was naive CD4+ T cells from blood. These receptors originate from a man between 18 and 29 years old in good health. Both conserved end residues are part of each CDR3. The D gene is left open where the match is weak. The size of a clone is reported for some rows only, either as once, few or many, or as a class for expanded clones.

V gene	clone size	D gene	J gene	CDR3 protein	CDR3 DNA
TRBV5-6	NA	NA	TRBJ1-5	CASSLGMSNQPQHF	TGTGCCAGCAGCTTGGGCATGAGCAATCAGCCCCAGCATTTT
TRBV19	few	NA	TRBJ1-5	CASSLLAGRNQPQHF	TGTGCCAGTAGTCTGTTGGCGGGGAGAAATCAGCCCCAGCATTTT
TRBV9	NA	NA	TRBJ2-1	CASSAHPGTGINEQFF	TGTGCCAGCAGCGCCCACCCAGGCACGGGAATCAATGAGCAGTTCTTC
TRBV10-3	few	TRBD1	TRBJ2-2	CAISITGTAAGELFF	TGTGCCATCAGTATTACCGGGACAGCGGCCGGGGAGCTGTTTTTT
TRBV6-5	NA	NA	TRBJ1-4	CASSYLGYNEKLFF	TGTGCCAGCAGTTACCTCGGATATAATGAAAAACTGTTTTTT
TRBV7-3	NA	NA	TRBJ2-2	CASSLSATGNTGELFF	TGTGCCAGCAGCTTATCTGCGACAGGGAACACCGGGGAGCTGTTTTTT
TRBV29-1	NA	NA	TRBJ1-1	CSVKPLWDNTEAFF	TGCAGCGTTAAGCCGCTATGGGATAACACTGAAGCTTTCTTT
TRBV6-5	NA	NA	TRBJ1-2	CASSYSSRANYGYTF	TGTGCCAGCAGTTATTCTTCCAGGGCCAACTATGGCTACACCTTC
TRBV9	NA	NA	TRBJ1-1	CASGGTKNTEAFF	TGTGCCAGCGGGGGGACAAAGAACACTGAAGCTTTCTTT
TRBV7-2	few	NA	TRBJ2-7	CASSPRYEQYF	TGTGCCAGCAGCCCGCGGTACGAGCAGTACTTC
TRBV27	NA	TRBD2	TRBJ2-1	CASSSGTSGRLSSYNEQFF	TGTGCCAGCAGCTCCGGGACTAGCGGGAGGCTGAGCTCCTACAATGAGCAGTTCTTC
TRBV2	NA	TRBD2	TRBJ2-3	CASSVSGRTDTQYF	TGTGCCAGCAGCGTTAGCGGGAGAACAGATACGCAGTATTTT
TRBV19	NA	NA	TRBJ1-5	CASKTSSNQPQHF	TGTGCCAGCAAGACTTCTAGCAATCAGCCCCAGCATTTT
TRBV6-5	NA	NA	TRBJ2-5	CASSRGAGYETQYF	TGTGCCAGCAGCCGTGGGGCAGGGTATGAGACCCAGTACTTC
TRBV15	NA	TRBD1	TRBJ2-1	CATRGRGPASYNEQFF	TGTGCCACCAGGGGCAGGGGGCCCGCCTCCTACAATGAGCAGTTCTTC
TRBV5-1	few	TRBD2	TRBJ2-2	CASSLTGLATGELFF	TGCGCCAGCAGCTTGACGGGACTAGCGACCGGGGAGCTGTTTTTT
TRBV20-1	NA	NA	TRBJ2-7	CSARDNEQYF	TGCAGTGCTAGAGATAATGAGCAGTACTTC
TRBV6-6	few	TRBD1	TRBJ2-7	CASSRTGGKYEQYF	TGTGCCAGCAGTCGGACAGGGGGCAAGTACGAGCAGTACTTC
TRBV10-3	NA	NA	TRBJ2-3	CAISESLGGSTSTDTQYF	TGTGCCATCAGTGAGTCGTTGGGTGGGAGTACTAGCACAGATACGCAGTATTTT
TRBV5-1	few	NA	TRBJ2-2	CASSLLEANTGELFF	TGCGCCAGCAGCTTGCTGGAGGCGAACACCGGGGAGCTGTTTTTT
TRBV5-6	NA	NA	TRBJ2-7	CASSFLTVGSYEQYF	TGTGCCAGCAGCTTCCTGACAGTCGGCTCCTACGAGCAGTACTTC
TRBV27	NA	NA	TRBJ1-1	CASRSLGARTEAFF	TGTGCCAGCAGGTCCCTGGGGGCGCGGACTGAAGCTTTCTTT
TRBV5-1	few	NA	TRBJ1-2	CASSLDQGRYGYTF	TGCGCCAGCAGCTTGGACCAGGGCCGGTATGGCTACACCTTC
TRBV2	NA	TRBD2	TRBJ2-7	CASGLPVDSGRLSYEQYF	TGTGCCAGTGGGCTCCCGGTGGATAGCGGGAGATTGTCCTACGAGCAGTACTTC
TRBV28	few	NA	TRBJ2-3	CASSLAGARTDTQYF	TGTGCCAGCAGTTTAGCGGGGGCGAGGACAGATACGCAGTATTTT
TRBV7-9	few	NA	TRBJ2-2	CASSLWDRLNTGELFF	TGTGCCAGCAGCCTATGGGACCGACTAAACACCGGGGAGCTGTTTTTT
TRBV28	few	TRBD2	TRBJ2-1	CASSPSGNSYNEQFF	TGTGCCAGCAGTCCCAGCGGGAACTCCTACAATGAGCAGTTCTTC
TRBV7-9	NA	NA	TRBJ1-2	CASSLRSALLYGYTF	TGTGCCAGCAGCTTAAGGTCAGCCCTTCTTTATGGCTACACCTTC
TRBV2	few	NA	TRBJ2-2	CATTIGQTGELFF	TGTGCCACCACGATCGGGCAGACCGGGGAGCTGTTTTTT
TRBV28	NA	NA	TRBJ1-4	CASGLNEKLFF	TGTGCCAGCGGCCTTAATGAAAAACTGTTTTTT
TRBV9	few	TRBD1	TRBJ2-7	CASSPPGTVPYEQYF	TGTGCCAGCAGCCCTCCCGGGACAGTCCCCTACGAGCAGTACTTC
TRBV7-2	NA	NA	TRBJ1-1	CASILTGSTEAFF	TGTGCCAGCATTCTGACAGGCTCCACTGAAGCTTTCTTT
TRBV5-1	few	NA	TRBJ2-1	CASSFAPGVTQFF	TGCGCCAGCAGCTTCGCCCCTGGTGTTACGCAGTTCTTC
TRBV5-1	NA	NA	TRBJ2-3	CASSLGDISDTQYF	TGCGCCAGCAGCTTGGGGGACATTTCTGATACGCAGTATTTT
TRBV28	few	TRBD1	TRBJ2-5	CASRRRGQGASQETQYF	TGTGCCAGCAGGCGGAGGGGACAGGGGGCCTCCCAAGAGACCCAGTACTTC
TRBV9	few	NA	TRBJ2-1	CASSVAGSYNEQFF	TGTGCCAGCAGCGTAGCGGGGAGCTACAATGAGCAGTTCTTC
TRBV28	NA	NA	TRBJ1-3	CASKGGPFSGNTIYF	TGTGCCAGCAAGGGGGGCCCATTCTCTGGAAACACCATATATTTT
TRBV5-1	once	TRBD1	TRBJ2-5	CASSPPGTGGTQYF	TGCGCCAGCAGCCCGCCCGGGACAGGGGGGACCCAGTACTTC
TRBV2	NA	NA	TRBJ1-2	CASSEQDVGGYTF	TGTGCCAGCAGTGAGCAAGATGTCGGTGGCTACACCTTC
TRBV7-2	NA	NA	TRBJ1-5	CASSLAIRGRNQPQHF	TGTGCCAGCAGCTTAGCGATAAGAGGGAGGAATCAGCCCCAGCATTTT
TRBV9	few	TRBD2	TRBJ2-7	CASSVDPSGGVYEQYF	TGTGCCAGCAGCGTAGATCCTAGCGGGGGGGTATACGAGCAGTACTTC
TRBV29-1	NA	NA	TRBJ2-3	CSVVGRLTDTQYF	TGCAGCGTTGTCGGGAGACTCACAGATACGCAGTATTTT